This T cell receptor (beta chain) was profiled in a study of vaccination effects on CD4 cells after COVID-19. Whole-study context: The second dose preceded post-vaccine samples by a median of 72 days.

In regard to this clone: Its antigen remains unidentified.

Before any sequencing was done, the ViraFEST assay used viral peptide pools to expand antigen-specific CD4+ T cells. Cells that had been cultured for approximately eleven days were the source of isolated CD4+ T cells. The cohort was immunized with two doses of either the BNT162b2 or mRNA-1273 vaccine. Cultures of 2 million or so PBMC per well contained approximately 10 IU/ml IL-2 plus 10 ug/ml peptides. TCRdb keeps only in-frame clones here, not all; method: immunoSEQ multiplex PCR. The data contain 60,000 to 85,000 clones, about 74% of them singletons. Germline lookup yields CDR1 LNHNV and CDR2 YYDKDF (reference sequence). V was pared by 3 bases and J by 0 bases, with 12 bases between. CDR3 size: 16 residues.

The rearrangement joins TRBV15 to TRBJ1-5, with D tentatively TRBD1 (6 bases). The sequence was collected from a human donor who received a COVID-19 vaccine. Sample: CD4+ T cells from PBMCs cultured with HCoV-229E spike peptides, taken after COVID-19 vaccination. CDR3 in DNA: TGTGCCACCAGCAGCCAGGGGACCCATAGCAATCAGCCCCAGCATTTT. Its protein is CATSSQGTHSNQPQHF.